This T cell receptor beta chain derives from a study of early T cells in non-severe SARS-CoV-2 infection. On the study more broadly: Sequencing used unsorted whole-blood bulk RNA, so chains lack pairing. Findings and limits, study-wide: Anti-spike CD8 responses were favored in VDJdb matching, and private and CD4 specificities were missed.

Unique molecular identifiers were attached to individual cDNA molecules. TCRdb re-called the 5' RACE reads through MiXCR, storing one row per CDR3 protein. This table has over 85,000 distinct CDR3 sequences, roughly 12% appearing once. CDR3 length: 16 residues. From germline, CDR1 is SGHRS and CDR2 YFSETQ. V was pared by 1 base and J by 0 bases, with 10 bases between. The sample holds many counts of this clonotype. Its matching antigen is unknown. Sample: whole blood, taken at baseline. V is TRBV5-1 and J is TRBJ1-4; D is possibly TRBD1 (6 bases). The receptor was isolated from an adult who was a healthcare worker with PCR-confirmed SARS-CoV-2 infection or an uninfected control (not recorded which). The CDR3 reads CASSLTGTSTNEKLFF. For the CDR3, the DNA is TGCGCCAGCAGCTTGACAGGGACATCAACTAATGAAAAACTGTTTTTT. Full variable domain (outside the CDR3, taken from reference TRBV5-1 and TRBJ1-4): KAGVTQTPRYLIKTRGQQVTLSCSPISGHRSVSWYQQTPGQGLQFLFEYFSETQRNKGNFPGRFSGRQFSNSRSEMNVSTLELGDSALYLCASSLTGTSTNEKLFFGSGTQLSVL.